These 18 T cell receptor beta chains were all obtained from the same sample, sequenced in a study of T-cell reconstitution after alpha-beta-depleted transplantation in children. Preparation of the TCRbeta library involved a method that used unique molecular identifiers. One entry per CDR3 protein, called by TCRdb with MiXCR from the PCR reads. The repertoire holds about 590,000 distinct CDR3 sequences, with roughly 13% as singletons. This specimen consisted of PBMCs, mostly from graft donor cells, obtained 360 days after TCRalphabeta/CD19-depleted stem cell transplant. These receptors were taken from a male patient between 10 and 17 years old who had a stem cell transplant for acute myeloid leukemia, so the T cells may come from the graft donor.

In this sample, this clonotype turned up once. The chain joins TRBV7-2 to TRBJ2-7, with 8 bases fitting TRBD1. The germline V gene encodes CDR1 SGHTA and CDR2 FQGNSA. The CDR3 consists of 15 residues. The V gene end was trimmed by 5 bases and the J gene end by 3 bases; junction bases not matched to a gene: 9. CDR3 amino acids: CASSLRTGSIYEQYF. For the CDR3, the DNA is TGTGCCAGCAGCCTACGGACAGGGTCAATCTACGAGCAGTACTTC.

This chain joins TRBV4-3 and TRBJ2-3; TRBD2 agrees at 7 bases. Per the germline V gene, CDR1 is LGHNA and CDR2 is YSLEER. This CDR3 has 13 residues. The ends lost 4 bases at V and 8 bases at J; junction bases unmatched: 6. CDR3: CASSLGLVGTQYF. The CDR3 DNA sequence: TGCGCCAGCAGCCTTGGACTAGTAGGTACGCAGTATTTT.

This clonotype was detected a few times. V gene TRBV28 combines with J gene TRBJ1-1, with D unclear. The CDR3 totals 10 residues. Germline V gene lookup returns CDR1 MDHEN and CDR2 SYDVKM. The V end was cut by 4 bases, the J end by 6 bases, with 3 bases between. The CDR3 loop reads CASSSAEAFF. CDR3 sequence (DNA): TGTGCCAGCAGTTCTGCTGAAGCTTTCTTT.

This sequence joins TRBV7-2 and TRBJ2-5; D not resolved. Germline assignment: CDR1 SGHTA and CDR2 FQGNSA. Trimming cost V 0 bases and J 1 base, with 12 bases left between them. This CDR3 comprises 16 residues. The CDR3 is CASSLALGGVQETQYF. For the CDR3, the DNA is TGTGCCAGCAGCTTAGCATTAGGTGGGGTCCAAGAGACCCAGTACTTC.

This clonotype was detected only a few times. The rearrangement uses TRBV11-2 and TRBJ2-1, with D perhaps TRBD2 (6 bases). V gave up 1 base and J gave up 15 bases, with 19 bases separating them. The CDR3 is 14 amino acids. Germline V CDR1 and CDR2: SGHAT, FQNNGV. CDR3 nucleotide sequence: TGTGCCAGCAGCTTAGCCTCCGGGACTGGCGGCTCGTTCTTC. Its protein product is CASSLASGTGGSFF.

The chain employs TRBV29-1 and TRBJ2-2; TRBD1 agrees at 9 bases. The CDR3 has 14 amino acids. V shed 7 bases, J shed 6 bases, and the junction held 9 bases outside the gene matches. Germline V gene data show CDR1 as SQVTM and CDR2 as ANQGSEA. The CDR3 nucleotides read TGCAGCGCCGATCCGGGACAGGGCGCCGGGGAGCTGTTTTTT. Its protein product is CSADPGQGAGELFF.

The CDR3 protein is CASSVNGATYEQYF. CDR3 coding DNA: TGTGCCAGCAGCGTAAACGGGGCGACCTACGAGCAGTACTTC. The chain has TRBV9 and TRBJ2-7, with D perhaps given as TRBD1 or TRBD2 (5 bases each). The V gene lost 1 base and the J gene lost 2 bases, with 10 bases spanning the gap. This CDR3 has 14 amino acids. Germline values: CDR1 SGDLS, CDR2 YYNGEE. Supplemented by reference TRBV9 and TRBJ2-7, the full variable domain reads DSGVTQTPKHLITATGQRVTLRCSPRSGDLSVYWYQQSLDQGLQFLIQYYNGEERAKGNILERFSAQQFPDLHSELNLSSLELGDSALYFCASSVNGATYEQYFGPGTRLTVT.

This clonotype was seen repeatedly, ten times or more. The chain couples TRBV29-1 to TRBJ2-1, with D tentatively TRBD2 (6 bases). Germline V gene data show CDR1 as SQVTM and CDR2 as ANQGSEA. Trimming pared 4 bases from V and 9 bases from J, leaving 10 bases between. The CDR3 is 11 residues long. The CDR3 sequence is CSVVREFEQFF. CDR3 nucleotide sequence: TGCAGCGTTGTCCGGGAGTTTGAGCAGTTCTTC.

This clonotype was recorded a few times. CDR3 DNA sequence: TGTGCCAGCAGCGCCTTAGGGGGGATAGGCTCCTACAATGAGCAGTTCTTC. As protein: CASSALGGIGSYNEQFF. The gene calls are TRBV11-1 and TRBJ2-1, with D possibly called TRBD1 or TRBD2 (6 bases each). Trimming removed 5 bases from V and 0 bases from J, with 17 bases in between. Germline lookup yields CDR1 SGHAT and CDR2 FQDESV (reference sequence). CDR3 length: 17 amino acids. Based on the CDR3 plus reference TRBV11-1 and TRBJ2-1, the full variable domain is EAEVAQSPRYKITEKSQAVAFWCDPISGHATLYWYRQILGQGPELLVQFQDESVVDDSQLPKDRFSAERLKGVDSTLKIQPAELGDSAMYLCASSALGGIGSYNEQFFGPGTRLTVL.

This clonotype was observed a handful of times. The gene calls are TRBV5-1 and TRBJ2-1, with TRBD2 matching 8 bases. J gave up 7 bases and V 1 base, and 13 bases lay outside the gene matches. This CDR3 spans 17 amino acids. Germline V CDR1 and CDR2: SGHRS, YFSETQ. The CDR3 DNA reads TGCGCCAGCAGCTTGTTATTTAGCGGGACCTTTCTGAATGAGCAGTTCTTC. The encoded protein is CASSLLFSGTFLNEQFF.

There are a few counts of this clonotype. The chain employs TRBV7-3 and TRBJ1-1, with D unclear. The CDR3 spans 13 residues. Germline loops: CDR1 SGHTA, CDR2 FQGTGA. Trimming pared 1 base from V and 2 bases from J, leaving 5 bases between. The CDR3 nucleotides read TGTGCCAGCAGCTTAAAAGATAACACTGAAGCTTTCTTT. As protein: CASSLKDNTEAFF.

Only a few counts were recorded for this clonotype. The genes are TRBV19 and TRBJ2-7, with 10 bases fitting TRBD2. CDR1 is LNHDA and CDR2 is SQIVND in the germline V gene (reference sequence). The CDR3 spans 15 residues. The V segment lost 6 bases and the J segment 3 bases; nucleotides outside the gene matches: 8. The CDR3 loop is CASRWSTSGVYEQYF. CDR3 DNA: TGTGCCAGTAGATGGAGCACTAGCGGGGTCTACGAGCAGTACTTC.

This clonotype appeared a few times. J is TRBJ2-7 and V is TRBV7-9; the match to TRBD2 covers 7 bases. The CDR3 length is 14 residues. Trimming removed 7 bases from V and 0 bases from J; junction bases left unmatched: 6. Germline CDR1 is SEHNR and CDR2 is FQNEAQ (reference sequence). In nucleotides, the CDR3 is TGTGCCAGCACCTCGGGGGGACTCTCCTACGAGCAGTACTTC. Translating it yields CASTSGGLSYEQYF.

This clonotype appeared once. The genes are TRBV10-3 and TRBJ2-6; the match to TRBD1 covers 9 bases. Per the germline V gene, CDR1 is ENHRY and CDR2 is SYGVKD. The length of the CDR3 is 18 residues. The junction had 13 bases not matched to a gene; V was cut back by 7 bases and J by 3 bases. CDR3 sequence reads: CAITKRRQGDGGANVLTF. The CDR3 coding sequence is TGTGCCATCACAAAGAGGCGACAGGGGGATGGTGGGGCCAACGTCCTGACTTTC.

A few counts support this clonotype. This rearrangement joins TRBV20-1 to TRBJ2-7, with TRBD1 matching over 9 bases. CDR1 and CDR2 (germline): DFQATT, SNEGSKA (reference sequence). V was pared by 5 bases and J by 6 bases, with 11 bases of the junction left unmatched. The CDR3 sequence is 14 residues long. The CDR3 is CSAATPGQGTEQYF. In DNA, the CDR3 is TGCAGTGCTGCTACTCCGGGACAGGGAACCGAGCAGTACTTC.

This clonotype came up many times. The chain links TRBV4-3 to TRBJ2-5; a weak D match, TRBD2 (5 bases). The CDR3 is 16 amino acids. Trimming took off 0 bases at V and 4 bases at J, with 15 bases between the two ends. Looked up from germline, CDR1 is LGHNA and CDR2 is YSLEER. For the CDR3, the DNA is TGCGCCAGCAGCCAAGAGGACTCCCAAGGGTTAGAGACCCAGTACTTC. Its protein is CASSQEDSQGLETQYF.

This clonotype was seen at least ten times. The chain joins TRBV11-1 to TRBJ2-1; 9 bases agree with TRBD2. V dropped 2 bases and J dropped 1; count of bases not matched to a gene: 9. Looked up from germline, CDR1 is SGHAT and CDR2 is FQDESV (reference sequence). The length of the CDR3 is 18 residues. The CDR3 sequence: CASSLHFQREVSYNEQFF. CDR3 nucleotides: TGTGCCAGCAGCTTACATTTTCAGCGGGAGGTTTCCTACAATGAGCAGTTCTTC.

V usage is TRBV29-1 and J usage is TRBJ2-1; the match to TRBD2 covers 16 bases. Germline V lookup: CDR1 SQVTM, CDR2 ANQGSEA. The CDR3 sequence is 16 residues long. CDR3 DNA sequence: TGCATCGTGGACGGGACTAGCGGGAGGGGATGGCATGAGCAGTTCTTC. Amino acids: CIVDGTSGRGWHEQFF.